The T cell receptor (beta chain) under discussion was sequenced for a study of tumor and adjacent non-tumor tissue in lung cancer. Trimming pared 1 base from V and 12 bases from J, leaving 10 bases between. CDR3 length equals 12 residues. A modified ARM-PCR protocol with three rounds of nested PCR amplified TCRbeta. TCRdb recomputed calls from the multiplex PCR reads with MiXCR, one row per CDR3 protein. The top ten clones hold 21% of a sample with 75,000 to 90,000 distinct CDR3 sequences, 65% to 80% of them seen once. This clonotype has only one observation. The antigen is undetermined. The template was RNA from unsorted bulk tissue. Distant lung tissue was collected more than 3 cm away from the tumor edge. Newly diagnosed lung cancer patients had thoracic surgery in China, August–late 2014, without prior chemotherapy. Study-level results: Higher tumor TCR diversity was associated with shorter survival. Tumor tissue had significantly higher TCR diversity than normal lung.

Sequencing was performed on distant non-tumor lung tissue. The clonotype was recovered from a woman aged 50 to 60 with non-small cell lung cancer. The J gene is TRBJ2-1, the V gene TRBV12-3 or TRBV12-4, with D possibly matching TRBD1 (6 bases). CDR3 region: CASSLGFRGQFF. The CDR3 DNA reads TGTGCCAGCAGTTTAGGGTTCAGGGGGCAGTTCTTC.